This T cell receptor beta chain is from a study of CD8 T cells in ankylosing spondylitis. General study results and limits: One TCR beta motif, made up of about 8 highly homologous variants, appeared characteristic of ankylosing spondylitis blood.

A quantitative 5'-RACE method, one with molecular barcodes, was used to make TCR beta libraries. MiXCR was run by TCRdb on the 5' RACE reads, yielding one entry per CDR3 protein. Among roughly 470,000 distinct CDR3 sequences listed, about 25% were seen once. Concerning this clonotype itself: What it recognizes is unknown.

The sample comprised blood, either unsorted or a sorted T cell fraction (not recorded which). The receptor's source is a male donor with ankylosing spondylitis.

CDR3 region: CSASPGTSGWGETQYF. The CDR3 DNA is TGCAGTGCTTCCCCCGGGACTAGCGGGTGGGGAGAGACCCAGTACTTC. The chain combines TRBV20-1 with TRBJ2-5; 12 bases line up with TRBD2. Germline V gives CDR1 DFQATT, CDR2 SNEGSKA (reference sequence). This CDR3 has 16 residues. The trim removed 5 bases at V and 4 bases at J, leaving 11 bases unmatched.